This T cell receptor beta chain was recovered during a study of T cells in Graves' hyperthyroidism and ophthalmopathy. In the study overall: Peripheral blood was obtained at initial diagnosis, preceding any treatment.

Germline-derived CDR1 and CDR2 are WNHNN and SYGVQD (reference sequence). This CDR3 has 16 amino acids. Isolation of PBMCs was performed on 10 ml fresh peripheral blood. It was RNA transcripts that yielded the amplified TCR beta CDR3 regions. HTBI primers were employed in a first-round RT-PCR of the TCR CDR3. TCRdb called the multiplex PCR reads again in MiXCR, with one record for every CDR3 protein. This sample has fewer than 350,000 distinct CDR3 sequences; roughly 18% occur once, and the top ten carry under 45%. Points from the study as a whole: A model of 13 V-J pairs discriminated ophthalmopathy from stable hyperthyroidism.

Comment on this clonotype: The antigen remains unidentified. At one end the junction does not follow the germline gene, possibly because of a read error.

The TCR sequence derives from a man in his fifties with Graves' ophthalmopathy. The chain uses TRBV10-1 and TRBJ2-3; 13 positions match TRBD2. Sequenced material: blood. CDR3: CARGLAGQGGTDAQYF. The DNA of the CDR3 is TGCGCCAGGGGACTAGCGGGGCAGGGCGGCACAGATGCGCAGTATTTT.